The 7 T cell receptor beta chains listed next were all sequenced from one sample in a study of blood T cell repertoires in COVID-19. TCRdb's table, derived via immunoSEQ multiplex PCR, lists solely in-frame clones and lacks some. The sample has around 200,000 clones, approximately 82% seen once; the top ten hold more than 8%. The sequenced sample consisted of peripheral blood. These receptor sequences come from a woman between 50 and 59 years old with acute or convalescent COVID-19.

The CDR3 DNA follows: TGTGCCAGCAGCTTCCCCGGTTCGAACACCGGGGAGCTGTTTTTT. This codes for CASSFPGSNTGELFF. This sequence joins TRBV7-2 and TRBJ2-2; D remains unclear. There are 15 residues in the CDR3. V lost 3 bases and J 0 bases, leaving 8 bases between the germline ends. Germline CDR1 reads SGHTA; CDR2 reads FQGNSA.

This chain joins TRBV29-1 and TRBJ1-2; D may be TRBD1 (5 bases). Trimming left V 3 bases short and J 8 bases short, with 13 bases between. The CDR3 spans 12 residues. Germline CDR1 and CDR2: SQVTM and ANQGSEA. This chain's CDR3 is CSVEGLRSGYTF. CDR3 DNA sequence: TGCAGCGTTGAGGGACTCCGGAGCGGCTACACCTTC.

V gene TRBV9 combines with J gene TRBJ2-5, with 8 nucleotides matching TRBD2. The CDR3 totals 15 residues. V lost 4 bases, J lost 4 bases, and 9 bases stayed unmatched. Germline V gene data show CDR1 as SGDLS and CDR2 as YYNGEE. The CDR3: CASSPTGLVRETQYF. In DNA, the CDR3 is TGTGCCAGCAGCCCCACGGGACTAGTCAGAGAGACCCAGTACTTC. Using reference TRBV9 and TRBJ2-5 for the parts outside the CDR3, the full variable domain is DSGVTQTPKHLITATGQRVTLRCSPRSGDLSVYWYQQSLDQGLQFLIQYYNGEERAKGNILERFSAQQFPDLHSELNLSSLELGDSALYFCASSPTGLVRETQYFGPGTRLLVL.

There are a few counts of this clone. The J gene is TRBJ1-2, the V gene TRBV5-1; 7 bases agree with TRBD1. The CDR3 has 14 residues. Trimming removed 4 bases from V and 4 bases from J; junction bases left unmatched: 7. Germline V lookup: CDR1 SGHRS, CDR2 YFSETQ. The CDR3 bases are TGCGCCAGCAGCCCCGGGACAGCTTCCTATGGCTACACCTTC. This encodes CASSPGTASYGYTF.

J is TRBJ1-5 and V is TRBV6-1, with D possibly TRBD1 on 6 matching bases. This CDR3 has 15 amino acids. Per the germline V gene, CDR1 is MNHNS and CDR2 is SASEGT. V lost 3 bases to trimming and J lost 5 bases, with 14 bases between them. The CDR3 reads CASSDKDRSYQPQHF. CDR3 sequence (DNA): TGTGCCAGCAGTGATAAAGACAGGTCTTATCAGCCCCAGCATTTT.

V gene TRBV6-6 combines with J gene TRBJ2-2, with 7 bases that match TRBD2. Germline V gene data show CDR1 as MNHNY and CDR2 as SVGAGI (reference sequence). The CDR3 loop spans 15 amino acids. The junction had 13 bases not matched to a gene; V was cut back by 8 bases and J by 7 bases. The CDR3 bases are TGTGCCAGCGGAAATAGCGGGCTACCGGGCGGGGAGCTGTTTTTT. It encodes CASGNSGLPGGELFF.

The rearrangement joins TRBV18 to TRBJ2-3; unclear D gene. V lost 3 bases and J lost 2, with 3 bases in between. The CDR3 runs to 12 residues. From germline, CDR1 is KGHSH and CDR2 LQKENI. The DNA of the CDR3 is TGTGCCAGCTCACCCTCCACAGATACGCAGTATTTT. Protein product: CASSPSTDTQYF.